The entry that follows covers one T cell receptor beta chain sequence. This clone was seen once. It lacks a known antigen. No clone much larger than this one lies a single base away; base qualities are absent. The cohort comprised 666 healthy bone marrow donors. At the time of sampling, all cohort members were nominally healthy, though unrecorded immune exposures were likely present. The donor tested CMV seronegative, placing the donor among the 350 or so seronegative members of the cohort. Every donor gave a peripheral blood sample, and the peripheral blood mononuclear cells from that sample were used for TCR beta sequencing. The Qiagen DNeasy Blood Extraction Kit was used to extract genomic DNA from the blood cell samples. The data stem from a study of cytomegalovirus exposure and HLA in healthy donors (dated by TCRdb to about 2017). Regarding the research as a whole: An earlier analysis of some 600 of the donors reported about 280 Gb of sequence data and 95 million to 120 million unique TCR beta sequences obtained from around 180 million T cells. An early release that covered about 600 HLA-typed donors contained approximately 290 gigabases of sequencing data and 85 million to 100 million unique TCR sequences. Of the approximately 400 genotyped donors, about 80% fell in the genetic ancestry cluster associated with self-reported Caucasian donors. The aim of the study was to test whether cataloging public T cell receptors could identify signatures of past pathogen exposure. The study used immunosequencing to profile the T cell repertoires of 666 subjects and linked those repertoires to cytomegalovirus serostatus. A separate validation cohort of 100 to 150 different subjects was used in addition to the approximately 700-subject first cohort. To predict cytomegalovirus infection status, the study combined high-throughput TCR immunosequencing, statistical association of individual TCRs with disease status, and machine learning. In a later analysis, previously published TCR beta repertoires from 550 to 700 donors were re-analyzed and high-resolution HLA genotyping was added so that TCR occurrence patterns could be studied. The later analysis used no new phenotypic data to find candidate immune exposures, relying instead on TCR beta sequences and their occurrence across donors. An earlier analysis of several hundred of the donors used high-throughput TCR beta sequencing to judge whether each TCR beta V gene segment behaved as functional or pseudogenic. Donor age, sex, ethnicity and CMV serostatus were collected together with the repertoire data. In a later genetic analysis, genome-wide SNP genotypes for about 65% of the roughly 700 donors were used, and that subset was treated as a discovery cohort. Every repertoire in the discovery cohort had been generated on one and the same sequencing platform. HLA typing covered class I and class II loci at four-digit resolution. The number of donors typed differed by locus, with about 620-630 for A, B, C, DRB1 and DQB1, around 520 for DQA1, 600 to 610 for DPA1, and approximately 470 for DPB1. Because of strong linkage in the cohort, four to six DR-DQ haplotypes were treated as single units for association and clustering. Across about 380 genotyped donors of the cohort, an average of about 240,000 unique TCR beta nucleotide sequences per donor were sequenced, and 15% to 20% of those sequences were non-productive. The study at large found these results: In an earlier analysis of fewer than 700 of the donors, most TCR beta V segments appeared in productive rearrangements about 87% or about 30% of the time, broadly matching IMGT annotations. According to a later genetic analysis, donors in an Asian-associated ancestry cluster had fewer N-insertions in productive TCRs than the approximately 700-donor mean. An association between a missense DCLRE1C variant and V-gene and J-gene trimming of TCR beta chains was found in a later genetic analysis and replicated in an independent cohort. Sequencing depth was assumed to be roughly uniform across donors in the presence/absence analyses, though that assumption may not hold. According to a later analysis, TCR association rates differed among HLA loci, with DRB1 alleles showing the most associated TCRs and HLA-C alleles showing the fewest. Immune exposure information for the cohort was limited to CMV serostatus. Most TCR sequences were seen in very few donors, while some public TCRs were found in many individuals. Correlated functional status among segregating V segments might be attributable to linkage disequilibrium, but an unknown experimental factor could not be ruled out. At a false discovery rate of 0.05, a later analysis linked about 16,000 TCR beta sequences to specific HLA alleles. Compared with equally common non-associated chains, HLA-associated TCR beta chains in a later analysis were more clonally expanded and had lower generation probabilities. Some IMGT-functional V segments, including TRBV6-2 and TRBV6-3, could not be told apart with the 87-base-pair reads, so those segments were excluded. Only TCR beta chains were sequenced in this cohort, and the absence of alpha or paired-chain data limited detectable features. Cytomegalovirus status was reported to be diagnosed by the classifier with high specificity and sensitivity in both the original and validation cohorts. The study listed over 150 TCR beta chains as associated with cytomegalovirus. It was suggested by the authors that the approach could potentially be generalized to other disease states and immunological phenotypes. A further reported finding was that TCR beta sequences accurately predicted the HLA-A and HLA-B alleles for most subjects in the first cohort. Three of the identified cytomegalovirus-associated TCR beta chains were confirmed in vitro to be specific for cytomegalovirus antigens. Several of the top co-occurrence clusters appeared to be linked to parvovirus B19, influenza, CMV and Epstein-Barr virus, according to a later analysis. Because HLA typing was unavailable for some donors at each locus, only the typed subset was used in association tests. Because counts were too low, approximately 15 rarely observed V segments, including chromosome 9 orphons, were excluded from the earlier analysis of 500 to 700 of the donors. When HLA alleles, especially DR and DQ, strongly co-occurred, attributing TCR associations to individual alleles was difficult. A later analysis found that most CMV-associated TCR beta chains appeared HLA-restricted, with HLA associations seemingly driven largely by CMV exposure. A group of highly shared sequence variants was considered likely to be a technical artifact of the sequencing pipeline.

Library prep was done by the immunoSEQ multiplex PCR assay. The multiplex PCR relied on a mix of 60 forward primers for TCR Vbeta segments and 13 reverse primers for TCR Jbeta segments. The CDR3 region of rearranged TCR beta genes was amplified from genomic DNA with a multiplex PCR assay. On the Illumina HiSeq System, the amplified TCR beta libraries were sequenced as 87-base-pair reads. In the paper's pipeline: A later analysis counted 65 million to 90 million unique TCR beta chains across the 650 to 800 repertoires, and some 11 million of these chains were shared by at least two donors. A nearest-neighbor algorithm error-corrected the raw reads and collapsed the reads into unique sequences, merging closely related sequences to remove PCR and sequencing errors. CDR3 sequences were aligned to IMGT reference sequences to assign V, D and J gene segments. For a sequence to be retained, at least a six-nucleotide match to both a V gene segment and a J gene segment was required. A rearrangement counted as productive if the CDR3 had no stop codons and remained in frame with V and J, and every other rearrangement counted as non-productive. Following IMGT convention, CDR3 was defined as the stretch from the second conserved V-encoded cysteine up to the conserved J-encoded phenylalanine. The earlier analysis of about 640 of the donors excluded any sequence lacking an unambiguous match to a single V gene segment. An earlier analysis of a few hundred of the donors called V segments functional above 56.7% productive rearrangements and segregating when the between-donor standard deviation exceeded 5%. To diagnose cytomegalovirus status from the catalog of TCR beta chain sequences, a statistical classification framework was built. In a later analysis, TCR nucleotide sequences were compared against IMGT/GENE-DB human TR gene sequences so that V and J genes could be assigned. Using the TCRdist pipeline, a later analysis assigned CDR3 sequences along with most-parsimonious VDJ recombination scenarios. In a later analysis, each TCR beta chain was defined by its CDR3 amino acid sequence together with its V-gene family, and reads lacking a unique V-gene family were excluded. As a way to deal with suspected cross-contamination and a sequencing artifact, a later analysis dropped 640 or so nucleotide sequences that were highly shared and had low generation probability. For each public chain, a later analysis derived a clonal expansion index from normalized ranks of inferred template counts within each repertoire. Generation probabilities in a later analysis came from a VDJ recombination model fitted to out-of-frame rearrangements, and those results were checked against IGoR. In a later analysis, hypergeometric tests were used to score TCR-TCR, TCR-HLA and TCR-CMV co-occurrence, with a repertoire-size bias correction applied to TCR pairs. To estimate false discovery rates, a later analysis permuted the HLA or CMV assignments 20 times. In a later analysis, co-occurring TCRs were grouped using DBSCAN, and TCRdist sequence similarity was added for clustering within HLA-allele-positive subsets. Repertoires with fewer than 30,000 or more than 120,000 public chains were left out of co-occurrence clustering, as were four to six repertoires with anomalous nucleotide sharing. TCRdb re-hosts the immuneACCESS table, in-frame sequences only. Its copies lack some clones; in the studies checked, an unresolved V gene accounts for under half of them, and the cause for the rest is not known. That table furnishes V, J and clone size, whereas the DNA furnished D and trimming. Across this sample there are more than 95,000 clones, with around 81% seen only once. The ten largest clones take up roughly 3.9% of the sample.

The germline V gene (reference sequence) yields MNHEY for CDR1 and SMNVEV for CDR2. From the cysteine through the phenylalanine, the CDR3 covers 17 amino acids. Kept here is only the CDR3 DNA, which spans 51 bases and is read in frame from base 1. V sheds 0 bases and J sheds 0 bases, leaving 12 bases between their ends. The chain was built from TRBV27 and TRBJ2-1; the D gene cannot be named for sure. The TCR comes from a woman aged 30 to 39 in good health and CMV-seronegative. Sequencing was done on a sample of PBMCs. The DNA sequence follows: TGTGCCAGCAGTTTATCGTCTACAGTCCGCTCCTACAATGAGCAGTTCTTC. Its coded protein is CASSLSSTVRSYNEQFF.